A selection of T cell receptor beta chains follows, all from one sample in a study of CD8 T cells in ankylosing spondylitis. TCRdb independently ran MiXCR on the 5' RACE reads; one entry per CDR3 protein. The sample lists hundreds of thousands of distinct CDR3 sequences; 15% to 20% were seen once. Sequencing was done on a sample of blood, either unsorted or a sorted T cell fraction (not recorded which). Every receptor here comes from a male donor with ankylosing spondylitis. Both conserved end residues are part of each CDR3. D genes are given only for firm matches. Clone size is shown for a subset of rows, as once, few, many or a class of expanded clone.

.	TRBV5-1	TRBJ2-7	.	CASSLTNRAYEQYF	TGCGCCAGCAGCTTGACGAACAGGGCCTACGAGCAGTACTTC
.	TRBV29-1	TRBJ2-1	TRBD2	CSVDGTSGSFNEQFF	TGCAGCGTTGACGGGACTAGCGGGAGCTTTAATGAGCAGTTCTTC
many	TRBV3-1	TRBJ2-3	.	CASSQDRSDTQYF	TGTGCCAGCAGCCAAGATAGGTCAGATACGCAGTATTTT
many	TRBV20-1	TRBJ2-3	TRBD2	CSASLGGAVGDTQYF	TGCAGTGCTAGCCTCGGGGGGGCCGTTGGAGATACGCAGTATTTT
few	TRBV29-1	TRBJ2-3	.	CSVQRHPGRGTDTQYF	TGCAGCGTCCAAAGACACCCCGGACGGGGCACAGATACGCAGTATTTT
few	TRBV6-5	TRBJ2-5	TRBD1	CASSYSGTGLKTQYF	TGTGCCAGCAGTTACTCTGGGACAGGGCTGAAGACCCAGTACTTC
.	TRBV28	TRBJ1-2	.	CASSLVAGHYGYTF	TGTGCCAGCAGTTTAGTTGCAGGACACTATGGCTACACCTTC
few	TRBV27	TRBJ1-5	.	CASSLQGYPNQPQHF	TGTGCCAGCAGTTTACAGGGATACCCCAATCAGCCCCAGCATTTT
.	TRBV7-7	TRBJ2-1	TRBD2	CASSQGTSGGARQFF	TGTGCTAGCAGCCAAGGGACTAGCGGGGGGGCGAGGCAGTTCTTC
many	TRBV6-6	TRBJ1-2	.	CASSPDTPYGYTF	TGTGCCAGCAGTCCAGACACCCCTTATGGCTACACCTTC
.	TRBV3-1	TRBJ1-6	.	CASSHRDVSPLHF	TGTGCCAGCAGCCACAGGGATGTCTCACCCCTCCACTTT
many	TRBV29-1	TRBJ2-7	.	CSVQGGGKSYEQYF	TGCAGCGTTCAGGGCGGTGGGAAGTCCTACGAGCAGTACTTC
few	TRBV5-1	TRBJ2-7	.	CACRGDGSSYEQYF	TGCGCCTGCCGCGGGGACGGATCGAGCTACGAGCAGTACTTC
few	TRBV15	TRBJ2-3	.	CATSSGLEFSTGDTQYF	TGTGCCACCAGCAGCGGACTCGAGTTCAGTACTGGCGATACGCAGTATTTT
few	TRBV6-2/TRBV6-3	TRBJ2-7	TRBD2	CASSYSTSGAQVYEQYF	TGTGCCAGCAGTTACTCGACTAGCGGAGCCCAGGTTTACGAGCAGTACTTC
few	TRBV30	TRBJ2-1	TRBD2	CAWTPGLAYNEQFF	TGTGCCTGGACCCCAGGACTAGCCTACAATGAGCAGTTCTTC
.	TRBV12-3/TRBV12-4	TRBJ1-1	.	CASSQTPPEALF	TGTGCCAGCAGCCAGACACCCCCGGAGGCTCTCTTT
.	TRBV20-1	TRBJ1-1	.	CSAFGVDTEAFF	TGCAGTGCCTTTGGGGTTGACACTGAAGCTTTCTTT
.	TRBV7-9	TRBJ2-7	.	CASSLFPPTSDEQYF	TGTGCCAGCAGCTTATTCCCGCCAACGTCGGACGAGCAGTACTTC